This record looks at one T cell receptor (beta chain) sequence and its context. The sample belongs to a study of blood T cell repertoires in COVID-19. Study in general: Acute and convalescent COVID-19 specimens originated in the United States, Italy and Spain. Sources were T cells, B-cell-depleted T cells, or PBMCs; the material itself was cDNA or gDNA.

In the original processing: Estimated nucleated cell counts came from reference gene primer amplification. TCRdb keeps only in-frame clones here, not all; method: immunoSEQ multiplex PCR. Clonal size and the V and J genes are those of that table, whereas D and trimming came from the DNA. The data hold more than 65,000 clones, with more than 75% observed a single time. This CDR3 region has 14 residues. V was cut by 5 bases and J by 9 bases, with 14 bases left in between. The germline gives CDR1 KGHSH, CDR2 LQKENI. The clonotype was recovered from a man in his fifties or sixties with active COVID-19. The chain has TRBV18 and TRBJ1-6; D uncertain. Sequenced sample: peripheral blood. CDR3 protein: CASSTGSAFSPLHF. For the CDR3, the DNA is TGTGCCAGCTCAACGGGTTCCGCCTTTTCACCCCTCCACTTT.